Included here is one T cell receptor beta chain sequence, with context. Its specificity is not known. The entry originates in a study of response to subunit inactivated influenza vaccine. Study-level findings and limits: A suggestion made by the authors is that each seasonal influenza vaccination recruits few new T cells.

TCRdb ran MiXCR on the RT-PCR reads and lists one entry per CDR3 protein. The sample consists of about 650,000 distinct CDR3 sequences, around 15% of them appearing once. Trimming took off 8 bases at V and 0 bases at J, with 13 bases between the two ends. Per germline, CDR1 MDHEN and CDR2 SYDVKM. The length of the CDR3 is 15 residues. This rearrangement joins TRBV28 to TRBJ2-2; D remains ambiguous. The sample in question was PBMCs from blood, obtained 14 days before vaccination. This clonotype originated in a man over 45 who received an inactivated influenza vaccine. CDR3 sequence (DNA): TGTGCCAGCGCCGGTGACCGAACGAACACCGGGGAGCTGTTTTTT. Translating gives CASAGDRTNTGELFF. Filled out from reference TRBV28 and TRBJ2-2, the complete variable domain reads DVKVTQSSRYLVKRTGEKVFLECVQDMDHENMFWYRQDPGLGLRLIYFSYDVKMKEKGDIPEGYSVSREKKERFSLILESASTNQTSMYLCASAGDRTNTGELFFGEGSRLTVL.